This T cell receptor beta chain originates from a study of OX40 agonist ivuxolimab in advanced cancers. On the study more broadly: Patients treated during dose escalation were battling hepatocellular carcinoma, melanoma, renal cell or head and neck cancer. Three patients, one with hepatocellular carcinoma and two with cutaneous melanoma, achieved partial responses.

The assay was immunoSEQ multiplex PCR, and TCRdb's table has in-frame clones only and misses some. The sample contains some 46,000 clones, roughly 90% of which appear only once. Trimming removed 0 bases from V and 6 bases from J; junction bases left unmatched: 8. The CDR3 has 16 amino acids. Germline-derived CDR1 and CDR2 are MGHRA and YSYEKL. This sequence originates from an adult with an advanced solid tumor such as melanoma, head and neck, liver or kidney cancer. The rearrangement uses TRBV4-1 and TRBJ2-7; 10 bases are a match to TRBD1. This specimen was CD4+ or CD8+ T cells sorted from blood, taken in a trial of the OX40 agonist ivuxolimab. CDR3 residues: CASSQEGGTGDLEQYF. The CDR3, as DNA: TGCGCCAGCAGCCAAGAAGGGGGGACAGGGGATCTCGAGCAGTACTTC.